This TCR beta chain was retrieved from a study of cytomegalovirus exposure and HLA in healthy donors. Study-wide results and limits: A classifier reportedly called cytomegalovirus status with high sensitivity and specificity.

V gave up 2 bases and J gave up 6 bases; unmatched junction bases: 20. The CDR3 length is 19 residues. Germline V CDR1 and CDR2: SGHTA, FQGNSA. Note on this clone: Antigen: not known.

Assay used: immunoSEQ multiplex PCR; TCRdb lists only in-frame clones, some missing. The sample lists about 65,000 clones, about 92% occurring once. This sequence joins TRBV7-2 and TRBJ1-1; 8 nucleotides agree with TRBD1. The clonotype comes from a woman between 18 and 30 years old in good health and CMV-seronegative. Sequencing was performed on PBMCs. This CDR3 is CASSLRNPGGSLRIAEAFF. The CDR3 nucleotides read TGTGCCAGCAGCTTAAGGAATCCAGGGGGCTCTTTACGTATCGCTGAAGCTTTCTTT.